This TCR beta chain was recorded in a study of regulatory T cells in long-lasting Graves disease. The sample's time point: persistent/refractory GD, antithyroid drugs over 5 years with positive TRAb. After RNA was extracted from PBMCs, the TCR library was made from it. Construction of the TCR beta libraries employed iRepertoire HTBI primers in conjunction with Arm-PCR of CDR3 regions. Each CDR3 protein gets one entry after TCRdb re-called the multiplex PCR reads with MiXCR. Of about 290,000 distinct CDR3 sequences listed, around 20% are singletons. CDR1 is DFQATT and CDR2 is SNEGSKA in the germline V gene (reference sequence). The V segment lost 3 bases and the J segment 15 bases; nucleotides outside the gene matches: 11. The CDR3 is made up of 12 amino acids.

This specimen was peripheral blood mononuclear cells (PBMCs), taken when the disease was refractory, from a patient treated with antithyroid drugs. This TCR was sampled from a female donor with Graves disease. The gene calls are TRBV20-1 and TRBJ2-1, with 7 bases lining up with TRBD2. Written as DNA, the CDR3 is TGCAGTGCTAGTTCGGCGGCGGGAGTGGGGTTCTTC. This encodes CSASSAAGVGFF.